In its sample, the clone carrying this TCR beta chain was seen once. Its antigen is not identified. This entry belongs to a study of T cell responses to AZD1222 COVID-19 vaccine. Study results and limitations: Two AZD1222 doses significantly raised spike-specific TCR breadth and depth over controls.

Second-dose recipients at about 4 or about 12 weeks were treated as one pooled group. V was clipped by 1 base and J by 6 bases; unmatched bases: 6. Germline CDR1 reads SGHNT; CDR2 reads YYREEE (reference sequence). The CDR3 extends over 16 amino acids. Produced via immunoSEQ multiplex PCR; TCRdb's table is partial and in-frame only. The sample carries under 150,000 clones, about 91% recorded once. The sequenced sample was peripheral blood, obtained 28 days after the second AZD1222 dose. This clonotype was obtained from an adult who received the AZD1222 COVID-19 vaccine. The V gene is TRBV5-4, the J gene TRBJ2-1; 11 bases fit TRBD1. The CDR3 DNA reads TGTGCCAGCAGCTTGTGGACAGGGGGCTCCGGCAATGAGCAGTTCTTC. As protein: CASSLWTGGSGNEQFF.